This T cell receptor (beta chain) emerged from a study of T cells in Graves' hyperthyroidism and ophthalmopathy. Study findings and constraints: Peripheral blood also featured most of the thyroid clonotypes expanded above 0.001.

This clonotype was counted at least ten times. Antigen unknown. CDR1 and CDR2 from the germline V gene are DFQATT and SNEGSKA (reference sequence). The CDR3 totals 16 residues. V trimming: 0 bases; J trimming: 7 bases; junction bases outside the gene matches: 12. Patients were excluded because of uncontrolled infection, other autoimmune disease, pregnancy or lactation. The PBMCs were taken from less than 11 ml of fresh peripheral blood. TCR beta CDR3 regions were amplified from RNA transcripts. First-round RT-PCR targeting the TCR CDR3 was performed with the HTBI primer set. TCRdb re-analysed the multiplex PCR reads in MiXCR, keeping a single row per CDR3 protein. Altogether a few hundred thousand distinct CDR3 sequences are present, more than 12% being singletons, with the ten largest covering over 25%.

The TCR sequence derives from a woman between 25 and 40 years old with Graves' hyperthyroidism. The rearrangement joins TRBV20-1 to TRBJ2-5, with 9 bases aligning to TRBD1. Sequenced sample: blood. CDR3 amino acids: CSARDVDRGFKWTQYF. CDR3 nucleotide sequence: TGCAGTGCTAGAGACGTGGACAGGGGCTTTAAGTGGACCCAGTACTTC.